Listed below are T cell receptor beta chains from one sample, sequenced in a study of post-analysis software for immune sequencing data. TCRdb reanalysed the PCR reads using MiXCR and keeps one entry per CDR3 protein. The data hold about 810,000 distinct CDR3 sequences, with 53% observed a single time. The sample was blood. These receptors were taken from a girl between 10 and 17 years old with multiple sclerosis. Each CDR3 is given with its conserved first and last residue. D genes are given only for firm matches. Expanded clones are given a class, and other clones once, few, many or no size at all.

clone_size: few; d_call: -; v_call: TRBV6-5; j_call: TRBJ2-7; cdr3_nt: TGTGCCAGCAAGGGATCCGGCTACGAGCAGTACTTC; cdr3_aa: CASKGSGYEQYF
clone_size: -; d_call: TRBD2; v_call: TRBV20-1; j_call: TRBJ2-1; cdr3_nt: TGCAGTGCTAAGACTAGCGACTACAATGAGCAGTTCTTC; cdr3_aa: CSAKTSDYNEQFF
clone_size: -; d_call: -; v_call: TRBV14; j_call: TRBJ2-4; cdr3_nt: TGTGTCAGCAGTGCGGTCGGGCCCGACAAGAACATTCAGTACTTC; cdr3_aa: CVSSAVGPDKNIQYF
clone_size: -; d_call: -; v_call: TRBV14; j_call: TRBJ2-7; cdr3_nt: TGTGCCAGCAGCCGGTTTGAGGGTTCCGAGCAGTACTTC; cdr3_aa: CASSRFEGSEQYF
clone_size: few; d_call: TRBD2; v_call: TRBV29-1; j_call: TRBJ2-1; cdr3_nt: TGCAGCGTTGGTAGCGGGAGTCCGCCCAATGAGCAGTTCTTC; cdr3_aa: CSVGSGSPPNEQFF
clone_size: -; d_call: TRBD2; v_call: TRBV4-1; j_call: TRBJ2-3; cdr3_nt: TGCGCCAGCAGCCAAGATGCGGGGGGGCGTACAGATACGCAGTATTTT; cdr3_aa: CASSQDAGGRTDTQYF
clone_size: many; d_call: -; v_call: TRBV5-1; j_call: TRBJ2-7; cdr3_nt: TGTGCCAGCAGCTTAGCACAGGGTCGGTACGAGCAGTACTTC; cdr3_aa: CASSLAQGRYEQYF
clone_size: few; d_call: TRBD1; v_call: TRBV15; j_call: TRBJ1-2; cdr3_nt: TGTGCCACCAGCCGAGGAGCTACAGGGGGTGCCTATGGCTACACCTTC; cdr3_aa: CATSRGATGGAYGYTF
clone_size: -; d_call: -; v_call: TRBV12-3/TRBV12-4; j_call: TRBJ1-2; cdr3_nt: TGTGCCAGCAGGCGGGGGGGCGCGGATTATGGCTACACCTTC; cdr3_aa: CASRRGGADYGYTF
clone_size: few; d_call: -; v_call: TRBV25-1; j_call: TRBJ2-7; cdr3_nt: TGTGCCAGCAGCTCGGTGGGCGAGCAGTACTTC; cdr3_aa: CASSSVGEQYF
clone_size: -; d_call: -; v_call: TRBV11-2; j_call: TRBJ2-3; cdr3_nt: TGTGCCAGCAGCTTAGAAGGTCTTACGCAGTATTTT; cdr3_aa: CASSLEGLTQYF
clone_size: -; d_call: -; v_call: TRBV6-2/TRBV6-3; j_call: TRBJ2-1; cdr3_nt: TGTGCCAGCAGTAGTCGAGGACTACCTCGATACAATGAGCAGTTCTTC; cdr3_aa: CASSSRGLPRYNEQFF
clone_size: -; d_call: TRBD1; v_call: TRBV7-3; j_call: TRBJ2-1; cdr3_nt: TGTGCCAGCAGCTTCGACAGGGGAAAGTGGAATGAGCAGTTCTTC; cdr3_aa: CASSFDRGKWNEQFF
clone_size: few; d_call: TRBD2; v_call: TRBV12-3/TRBV12-4; j_call: TRBJ2-3; cdr3_nt: TGTGCCAGCAGCACCAGGACTAGCGGGGTCACAGATACGCAGTATTTT; cdr3_aa: CASSTRTSGVTDTQYF
clone_size: -; d_call: -; v_call: TRBV12-5; j_call: TRBJ2-7; cdr3_nt: TGTGCTAGTGGCTTGGAGGCTAACTACGAGCAGTACTTC; cdr3_aa: CASGLEANYEQYF